The 9 T cell receptor beta chains below all came from one sample that was sequenced in a study of identical twins. Via MiXCR, TCRdb re-called the 5' RACE reads, giving one row per CDR3 protein. The repertoire has about 240,000 distinct CDR3 sequences, about 13% of them found once; the top ten carry under 4.5%. This same sample was also part of a study on yellow fever vaccine responses in identical twins.

Input material: memory (CD45RO+) T cells sorted from blood. The source is a woman in her late teens or twenties in good health.

Many counts were recorded for this clonotype. This sequence joins TRBV12-3 or TRBV12-4 and TRBJ1-5; 7 bases map to TRBD1. CDR3 size: 13 residues. The V segment lost 5 bases and the J segment 2 bases; nucleotides outside the gene matches: 0. The CDR3 spells CASSGTGNQPQHF. In DNA, the CDR3 is TGTGCCAGCAGTGGGACAGGCAATCAGCCCCAGCATTTT.

This chain uses TRBV7-2 with TRBJ1-4; 7 bases match TRBD1. Germline-derived CDR1 and CDR2 are SGHTA and FQGNSA. Germline trimming cut 1 base from V and 4 bases from J; bases unmatched to any gene: 9. CDR3 length: 17 residues. CDR3 sequence reads: CASSLVRRDSLNEKLFF. The CDR3 DNA sequence: TGTGCCAGCAGCTTAGTTCGACGGGACAGTCTTAATGAAAAACTGTTTTTT.

The chain couples TRBV3-1 to TRBJ1-6; D is unresolved. Germline lookup yields CDR1 LGHDT and CDR2 YNNKEL (reference sequence). The CDR3 runs to 15 residues. Trimming took off 0 bases at V and 6 bases at J, with 9 bases between the two ends. The CDR3 nucleotides are TGTGCCAGCAGCCAAGAAACGGTGCTTAATTCACCCCTCCACTTT. Its translation is CASSQETVLNSPLHF.

The rearrangement links TRBV7-2 to TRBJ2-1; a possible D gene is TRBD2 (6 bases). Germline-derived CDR1 and CDR2 are SGHTA and FQGNSA. The CDR3 length is 17 residues. V was pared by 1 base and J by 2 bases, with 15 bases between. The CDR3 DNA reads TGTGCCAGCAGCTTAGTCGGGTTAGCGGAAACCTACAATGAGCAGTTCTTC. Protein sequence: CASSLVGLAETYNEQFF.

This clonotype was picked up a small number of times. V and J are TRBV6-2 or TRBV6-3 and TRBJ1-1; D call uncertain. CDR1 and CDR2 (germline): MNHEY, SVGEGT. V was pared by 7 bases and J by 1 base, with 10 bases between. This CDR3 contains 13 residues. In DNA form, the CDR3 reads TGTGCCAGCACCTTGCAAGAGAACACTGAAGCTTTCTTT. Its translation is CASTLQENTEAFF.

In its sample, this clonotype was seen a few times. The chain couples TRBV30 to TRBJ2-2, with 7 bases fitting TRBD1. CDR1 and CDR2 from the germline V gene are GTSNPN and SVGIG (reference sequence). The CDR3 totals 15 residues. The trim removed 0 bases at V and 5 bases at J, leaving 6 bases unmatched. The CDR3 protein is CAWSVGDRRTGELFF. The CDR3 DNA follows: TGTGCCTGGAGTGTCGGGGACAGACGAACCGGGGAGCTGTTTTTT.

The sample holds a few counts of this clonotype. This CDR3 reads CASLTFARVPSYEQYF. CDR3 sequence (DNA): TGTGCCAGCCTTACTTTTGCACGGGTCCCCTCCTACGAGCAGTACTTC. V is TRBV28 and J is TRBJ2-7, with D hard to call. V was trimmed by 8 bases and J by 0 bases, leaving 20 bases between them. The CDR3 sequence is 16 residues long. Per germline, CDR1 MDHEN and CDR2 SYDVKM.

This clonotype was picked up many times. The V gene is TRBV12-3 or TRBV12-4, the J gene TRBJ2-3; 11 positions match TRBD2. Trimming took 3 bases from V and 6 from J; bases not matched to a gene: 11. This CDR3 comprises 17 residues. The CDR3 is CASSFRPSGGPKDTQYF. The DNA of the CDR3 is TGTGCCAGCAGTTTCCGTCCTAGCGGGGGGCCAAAGGATACGCAGTATTTT.

This chain uses TRBV6-2 or TRBV6-3 with TRBJ1-4, with D uncertain. Per the germline V gene, CDR1 is MNHEY and CDR2 is SVGEGT. CDR3 size: 21 residues. V lost 3 bases, J lost 7 bases, and 33 bases lay in between. This chain's CDR3 is CASSYSSGRASSSPSREKLFF. The DNA of the CDR3 is TGTGCCAGCAGTTATTCTTCCGGTCGGGCCAGTTCCTCTCCCTCTCGTGAAAAACTGTTTTTT.